The rows below give T cell receptor beta chains drawn from one sample of a study of beta chain features in type 1 diabetes. Libraries were prepared by immunoSEQ multiplex PCR; TCRdb keeps only in-frame clonotypes and omits some of them. The sample comprises roughly 240,000 clones, 68% of which are singletons, and 0.053% rests with the top ten. Specimen: naive CD4+ T cells from blood. The source of these receptors is a man in his thirties or forties in good health. The CDR3 runs from the conserved cysteine through the conserved F or W. The order of the fields is V gene, J gene, clone size, CDR3 length, D gene, CDR3 protein, CDR3 DNA. A D gene is named only where the DNA matches it firmly. The size of a clone is reported for some rows only, either as once, few or many, or as a class for expanded clones.

TRBV30	TRBJ2-1	NA	13	TRBD1	CAWRRDSYNEQFF	TGTGCCTGGAGGAGGGACAGTTACAATGAGCAGTTCTTC
TRBV29-1	TRBJ2-1	NA	10	NA	CSVVGDEQFF	TGCAGCGTTGTAGGCGATGAGCAGTTCTTC
TRBV5-4	TRBJ2-3	once	18	TRBD2	CASSPGGSGGTITDTQYF	TGTGCCAGCAGCCCGGGAGGTAGCGGGGGGACCATCACAGATACGCAGTATTTT
TRBV29-1	TRBJ2-1	NA	13	NA	CSVAGTIYNEQFF	TGCAGCGTTGCCGGGACCATCTACAATGAGCAGTTCTTC
TRBV11-2	TRBJ2-1	few	15	TRBD1	CASSSQGFPYNEQFF	TGTGCCAGCAGCTCACAGGGGTTCCCCTACAATGAGCAGTTCTTC
TRBV7-9	TRBJ2-7	NA	16	TRBD1	CASSLGQGPSSYEQYF	TGTGCCAGCAGCTTAGGACAGGGGCCAAGCTCCTACGAGCAGTACTTC
TRBV29-1	TRBJ2-1	few	12	NA	CSVVGRDNEQFF	TGCAGCGTTGTGGGGCGGGACAATGAGCAGTTCTTC
TRBV13	TRBJ2-7	NA	14	NA	CASSFGPGRVEQYF	TGTGCCAGCAGCTTCGGGCCTGGCCGCGTTGAGCAGTACTTC
TRBV9	TRBJ2-1	NA	17	TRBD2	CASSAQLSGATYNEQFF	TGTGCCAGCAGCGCGCAACTTAGCGGGGCAACCTACAATGAGCAGTTCTTC
TRBV18	TRBJ2-1	NA	15	TRBD1	CASSPPGQGYNEQFF	TGTGCCAGCTCACCACCGGGACAGGGATACAATGAGCAGTTCTTC
TRBV2	TRBJ1-1	NA	13	NA	CASSEAGKNEAFF	TGTGCCAGCAGTGAGGCAGGGAAAAATGAAGCTTTCTTT
TRBV30	TRBJ2-1	few	13	NA	CAWTGGNYNEQFF	TGTGCCTGGACAGGGGGGAACTACAATGAGCAGTTCTTC
TRBV30	TRBJ2-3	NA	14	TRBD1	CACETGGIGDTQYF	TGTGCCTGTGAAACAGGGGGTATAGGAGATACGCAGTATTTT
TRBV30	TRBJ2-7	NA	17	TRBD2	CAWSVSGEGLAAYEQYF	TGTGCCTGGAGTGTTTCCGGGGAAGGGCTAGCGGCCTACGAGCAGTACTTC
TRBV7-9	TRBJ1-2	NA	14	NA	CASSPITWADGYTF	TGTGCCAGCAGTCCAATCACCTGGGCTGATGGCTACACCTTC
TRBV13	TRBJ2-7	NA	14	TRBD1	CASSPTGYRYEQYF	TGTGCCAGCAGCCCGACAGGGTACAGGTACGAGCAGTACTTC
TRBV9	TRBJ2-2	NA	15	NA	CASSVGDRNTGELFF	TGTGCCAGCAGCGTAGGCGATCGGAACACCGGGGAGCTGTTTTTT
TRBV7-2	TRBJ2-7	once	15	TRBD2	CASSLTLAGFYEQYF	TGTGCCAGCAGCTTAACCCTAGCGGGGTTCTACGAGCAGTACTTC
TRBV29-1	TRBJ1-1	NA	14	NA	CSVARQIMNTEAFF	TGCAGCGTTGCTAGACAGATTATGAACACTGAAGCTTTCTTT
TRBV18	TRBJ2-1	NA	13	NA	CASSPPGTNEQFF	TGTGCCAGCTCACCACCAGGAACCAATGAGCAGTTCTTC
TRBV30	TRBJ2-7	NA	12	TRBD1	CAWSGDSYEQYF	TGTGCCTGGAGTGGGGACAGTTACGAGCAGTACTTC
TRBV7-2	TRBJ1-2	NA	13	NA	CASSQLPRYGYTF	TGTGCCAGCAGCCAATTGCCCAGATATGGCTACACCTTC
TRBV4-3	TRBJ2-5	NA	14	NA	CASSPGPGGETQYF	TGCGCCAGCAGCCCGGGACCGGGTGGGGAGACCCAGTACTTC
TRBV29-1	TRBJ2-1	NA	13	NA	CSVLSSSYNEQFF	TGCAGCGTGCTCTCGAGCTCCTACAATGAGCAGTTCTTC
TRBV14	TRBJ1-2	NA	14	TRBD1	CASSLGTGNYGYTF	TGTGCCAGCAGCCTCGGGACAGGGAACTATGGCTACACCTTC
TRBV7-9	TRBJ2-1	NA	14	NA	CASSLSISYNEQFF	TGTGCCAGCAGCTTGAGTATCTCCTACAATGAGCAGTTCTTC
TRBV7-9	TRBJ1-2	NA	15	TRBD1	CASSFGTGGANGYTF	TGTGCCAGCAGCTTCGGGACAGGGGGCGCAAATGGCTACACCTTC
TRBV4-3	TRBJ2-1	NA	15	NA	CASSQAMEAYNEQFF	TGCGCCAGCAGCCAAGCAATGGAAGCCTACAATGAGCAGTTCTTC
TRBV29-1	TRBJ2-7	NA	13	NA	CNTKGDGDYEQYF	TGCAACACGAAGGGGGACGGGGACTACGAGCAGTACTTC
TRBV30	TRBJ2-3	NA	12	NA	CARSGGTDTQYF	TGTGCGAGGTCCGGAGGCACAGATACGCAGTATTTT
TRBV30	TRBJ1-2	NA	11	NA	CAWASLYGYTF	TGTGCCTGGGCAAGTCTTTATGGCTACACCTTC
TRBV6-1	TRBJ2-4	NA	17	TRBD2	CASSAPGLANSKNIQYF	TGTGCCAGCAGTGCACCGGGACTAGCGAATTCCAAAAACATTCAGTACTTC